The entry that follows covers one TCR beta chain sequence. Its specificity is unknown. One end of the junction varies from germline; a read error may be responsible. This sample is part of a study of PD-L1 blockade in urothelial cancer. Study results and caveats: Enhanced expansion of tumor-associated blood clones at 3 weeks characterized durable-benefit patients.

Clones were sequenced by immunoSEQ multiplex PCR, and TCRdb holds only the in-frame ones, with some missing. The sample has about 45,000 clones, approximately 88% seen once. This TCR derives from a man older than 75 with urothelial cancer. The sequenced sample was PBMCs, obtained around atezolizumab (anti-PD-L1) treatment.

In nucleotides, the CDR3 is TGTGCCAGCAGCTTGGGAGGGGGCCCCAGCTATGCCTACACCTTC. This encodes CASSLGGGPSYAYTF. The rearrangement joins TRBV5-5 to TRBJ1-2, with TRBD1 matching 7 bases. The CDR3 loop spans 15 amino acids. The V gene's germline CDR1 is SGHKS and CDR2 YYEKEE (reference sequence).